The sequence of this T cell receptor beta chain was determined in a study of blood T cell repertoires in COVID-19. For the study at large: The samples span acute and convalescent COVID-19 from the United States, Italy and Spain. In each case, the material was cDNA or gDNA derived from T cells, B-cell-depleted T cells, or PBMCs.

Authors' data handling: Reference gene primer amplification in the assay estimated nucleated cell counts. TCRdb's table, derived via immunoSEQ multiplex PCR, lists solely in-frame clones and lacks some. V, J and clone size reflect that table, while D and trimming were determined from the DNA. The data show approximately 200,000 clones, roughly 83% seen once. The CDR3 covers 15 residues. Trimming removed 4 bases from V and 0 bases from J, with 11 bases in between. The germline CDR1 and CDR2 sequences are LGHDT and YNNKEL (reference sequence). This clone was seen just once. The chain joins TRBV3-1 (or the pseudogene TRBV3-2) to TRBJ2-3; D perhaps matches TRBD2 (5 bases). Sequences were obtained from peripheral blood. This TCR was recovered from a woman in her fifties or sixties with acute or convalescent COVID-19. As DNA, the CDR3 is TGTGCCAGCAGCCCCCCATCGGGGAGCACAGATACGCAGTATTTT. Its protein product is CASSPPSGSTDTQYF.